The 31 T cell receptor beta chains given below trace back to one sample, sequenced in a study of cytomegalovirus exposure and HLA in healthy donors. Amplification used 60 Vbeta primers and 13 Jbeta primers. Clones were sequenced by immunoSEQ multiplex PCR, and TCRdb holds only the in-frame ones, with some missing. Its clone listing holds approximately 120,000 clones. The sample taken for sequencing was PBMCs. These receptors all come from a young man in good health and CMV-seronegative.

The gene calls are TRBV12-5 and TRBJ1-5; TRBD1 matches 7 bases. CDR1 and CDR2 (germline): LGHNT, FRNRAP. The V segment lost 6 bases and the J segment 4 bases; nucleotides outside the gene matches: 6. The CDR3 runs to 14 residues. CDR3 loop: CASGRDRENQPQHF. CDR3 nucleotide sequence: TGTGCTAGTGGCCGAGACAGGGAAAATCAGCCCCAGCATTTT.

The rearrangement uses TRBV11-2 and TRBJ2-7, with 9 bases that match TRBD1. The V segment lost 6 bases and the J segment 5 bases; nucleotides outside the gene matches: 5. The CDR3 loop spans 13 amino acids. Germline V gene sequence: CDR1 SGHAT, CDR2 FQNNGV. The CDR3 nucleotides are TGTGCCAGCAGTTGGGACAGGGAAAACGAGCAGTACTTC. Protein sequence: CASSWDRENEQYF. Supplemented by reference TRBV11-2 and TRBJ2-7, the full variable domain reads EAGVAQSPRYKIIEKRQSVAFWCNPISGHATLYWYQQILGQGPKLLIQFQNNGVVDDSQLPKDRFSAERLKGVDSTLKIQPAKLEDSAVYLCASSWDRENEQYFGPGTRLTVT.

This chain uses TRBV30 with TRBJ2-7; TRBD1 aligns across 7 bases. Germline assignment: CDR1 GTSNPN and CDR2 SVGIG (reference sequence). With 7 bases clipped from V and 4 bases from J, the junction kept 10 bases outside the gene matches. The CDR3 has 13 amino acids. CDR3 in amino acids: CASYTGETYEQYF. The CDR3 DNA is TGTGCCTCATATACAGGGGAAACTTACGAGCAGTACTTC. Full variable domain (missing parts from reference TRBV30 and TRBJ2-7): SQTIHQWPATLVQPVGSPLSLECTVEGTSNPNLYWYRQAAGRGLQLLFYSVGIGQISSEVPQNLSASRPQDRQFILSSKKLLLSDSGFYLCASYTGETYEQYFGPGTRLTVT.

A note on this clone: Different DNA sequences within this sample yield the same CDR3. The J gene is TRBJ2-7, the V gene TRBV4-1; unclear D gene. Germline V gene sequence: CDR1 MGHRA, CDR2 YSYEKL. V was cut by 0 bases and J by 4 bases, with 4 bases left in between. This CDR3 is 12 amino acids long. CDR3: CASSQDLYEQYF. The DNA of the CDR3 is TGCGCCAGCAGCCAAGACCTATACGAGCAGTACTTC.

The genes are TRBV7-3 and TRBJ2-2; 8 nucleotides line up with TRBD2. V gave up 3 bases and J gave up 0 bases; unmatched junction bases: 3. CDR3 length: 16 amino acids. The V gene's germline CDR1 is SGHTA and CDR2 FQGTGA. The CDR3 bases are TGTGCCAGCAGCTTTGGAGCGGGGGCGAACACCGGGGAGCTGTTTTTT. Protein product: CASSFGAGANTGELFF. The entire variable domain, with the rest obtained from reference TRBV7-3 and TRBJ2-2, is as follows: GAGVSQTPSNKVTEKGKYVELRCDPISGHTALYWYRQSLGQGPEFLIYFQGTGAADDSGLPNDRFFAVRPEGSVSTLKIQRTERGDSAVYLCASSFGAGANTGELFFGEGSRLTVL.

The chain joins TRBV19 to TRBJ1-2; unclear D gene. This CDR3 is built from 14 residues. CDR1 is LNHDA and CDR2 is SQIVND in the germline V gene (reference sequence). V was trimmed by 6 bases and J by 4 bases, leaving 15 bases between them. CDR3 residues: CASSYLGRSYGYTF. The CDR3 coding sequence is TGTGCCAGTAGCTACCTGGGGAGGAGCTATGGCTACACCTTC.

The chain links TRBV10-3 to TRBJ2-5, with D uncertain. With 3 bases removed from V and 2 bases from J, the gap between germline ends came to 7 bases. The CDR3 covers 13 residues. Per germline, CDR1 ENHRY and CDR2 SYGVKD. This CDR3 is CAISDRGQETQYF. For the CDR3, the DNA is TGTGCCATCAGTGATCGAGGTCAAGAGACCCAGTACTTC.

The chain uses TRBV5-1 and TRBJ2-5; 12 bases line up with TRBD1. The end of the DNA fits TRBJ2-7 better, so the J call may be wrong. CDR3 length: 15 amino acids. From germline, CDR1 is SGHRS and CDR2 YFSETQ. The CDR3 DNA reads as TGCGCCAGCAGCTTTCCGGGACAGGGGGCTAGCGAGCAGTACTTC. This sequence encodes CASSFPGQGASEQYF.

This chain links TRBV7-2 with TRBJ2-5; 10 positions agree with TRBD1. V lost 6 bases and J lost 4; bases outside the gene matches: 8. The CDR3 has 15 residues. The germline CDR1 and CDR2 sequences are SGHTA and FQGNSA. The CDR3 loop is CASRIGQGEVETQYF. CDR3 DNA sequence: TGTGCCAGCAGGATAGGACAGGGGGAGGTAGAGACCCAGTACTTC.

The CDR3 sequence is CASRPQDRKNNEQFF. The CDR3 nucleotides are TGTGCCAGCAGACCGCAGGACAGGAAAAACAATGAGCAGTTCTTC. This sequence joins TRBV7-9 and TRBJ2-1; 7 bases align to TRBD1. This CDR3 has 15 residues. V was clipped by 6 bases and J by 5 bases; unmatched bases: 10. Per germline, CDR1 SEHNR and CDR2 FQNEAQ (reference sequence).

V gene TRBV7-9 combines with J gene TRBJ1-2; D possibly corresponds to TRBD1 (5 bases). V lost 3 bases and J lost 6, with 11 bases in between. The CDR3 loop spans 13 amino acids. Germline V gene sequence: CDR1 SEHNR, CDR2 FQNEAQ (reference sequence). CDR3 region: CASSFGGSDGYTF. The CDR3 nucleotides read TGTGCCAGCAGCTTTGGGGGGAGCGATGGCTACACCTTC.

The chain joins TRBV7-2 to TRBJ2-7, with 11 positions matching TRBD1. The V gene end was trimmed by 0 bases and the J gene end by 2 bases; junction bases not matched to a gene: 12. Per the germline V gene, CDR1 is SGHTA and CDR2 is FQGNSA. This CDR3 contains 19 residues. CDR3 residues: CASSLALFQGQGVTYEQYF. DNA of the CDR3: TGTGCCAGCAGCTTAGCATTGTTCCAGGGACAGGGGGTAACCTACGAGCAGTACTTC.

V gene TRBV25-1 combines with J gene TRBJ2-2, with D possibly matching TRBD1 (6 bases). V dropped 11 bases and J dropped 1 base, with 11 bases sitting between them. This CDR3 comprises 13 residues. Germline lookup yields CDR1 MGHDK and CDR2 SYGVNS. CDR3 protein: CAAMGQNTGELFF. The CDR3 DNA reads TGTGCCGCAATGGGACAGAACACCGGGGAGCTGTTTTTT.

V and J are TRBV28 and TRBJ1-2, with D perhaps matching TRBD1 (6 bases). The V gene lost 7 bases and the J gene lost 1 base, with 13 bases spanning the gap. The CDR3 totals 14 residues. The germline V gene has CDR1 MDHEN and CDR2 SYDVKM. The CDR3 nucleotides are TGTGCCAGCACCGGACAGAGAAATAACTATGGCTACACCTTC. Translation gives CASTGQRNNYGYTF.

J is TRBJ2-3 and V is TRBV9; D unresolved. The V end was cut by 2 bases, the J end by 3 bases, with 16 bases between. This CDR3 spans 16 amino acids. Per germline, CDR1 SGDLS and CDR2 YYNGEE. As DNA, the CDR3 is TGTGCCAGCAGCGTTGACTCGCCCAGCCGAACAGATACGCAGTATTTT. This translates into CASSVDSPSRTDTQYF. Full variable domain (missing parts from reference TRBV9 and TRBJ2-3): DSGVTQTPKHLITATGQRVTLRCSPRSGDLSVYWYQQSLDQGLQFLIQYYNGEERAKGNILERFSAQQFPDLHSELNLSSLELGDSALYFCASSVDSPSRTDTQYFGPGTRLTVL.

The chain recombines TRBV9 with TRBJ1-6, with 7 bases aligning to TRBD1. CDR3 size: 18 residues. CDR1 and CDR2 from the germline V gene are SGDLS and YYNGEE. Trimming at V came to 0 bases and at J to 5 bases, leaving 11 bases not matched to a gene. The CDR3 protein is CASSVEGGPGRNNSPLHF. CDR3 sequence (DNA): TGTGCCAGCAGCGTAGAAGGGGGCCCCGGTAGGAATAATTCACCCCTCCACTTT. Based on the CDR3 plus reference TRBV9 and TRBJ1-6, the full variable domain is DSGVTQTPKHLITATGQRVTLRCSPRSGDLSVYWYQQSLDQGLQFLIQYYNGEERAKGNILERFSAQQFPDLHSELNLSSLELGDSALYFCASSVEGGPGRNNSPLHFGNGTRLTVT.

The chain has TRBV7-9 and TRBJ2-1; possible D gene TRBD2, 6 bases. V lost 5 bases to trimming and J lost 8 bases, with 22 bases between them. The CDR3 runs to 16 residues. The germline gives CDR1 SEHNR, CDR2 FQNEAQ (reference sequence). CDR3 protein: CASSLLSGSRSDEQFF. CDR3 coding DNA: TGTGCCAGCAGCCTACTCTCCGGGAGCAGGTCGGATGAGCAGTTCTTC.

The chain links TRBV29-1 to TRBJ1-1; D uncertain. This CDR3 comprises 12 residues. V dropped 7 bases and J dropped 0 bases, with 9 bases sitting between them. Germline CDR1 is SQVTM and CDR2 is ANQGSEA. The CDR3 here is CSALPMNTEAFF. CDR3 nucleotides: TGCAGCGCTCTCCCTATGAACACTGAAGCTTTCTTT.

CDR3 sequence: CASNPGNTGELFF. The CDR3 DNA sequence: TGTGCCAGCAATCCAGGGAACACCGGGGAGCTGTTTTTT. The V gene is TRBV9, the J gene TRBJ2-2; D call uncertain. This CDR3 contains 13 residues. The germline V gene has CDR1 SGDLS and CDR2 YYNGEE. Trimming stripped 6 bases from V and 1 base from J, with 7 bases between.

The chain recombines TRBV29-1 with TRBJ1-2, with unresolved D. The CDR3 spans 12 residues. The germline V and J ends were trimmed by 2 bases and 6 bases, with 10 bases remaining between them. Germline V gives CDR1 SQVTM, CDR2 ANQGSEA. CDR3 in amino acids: CSVESTSHGYTF. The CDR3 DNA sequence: TGCAGCGTTGAAAGCACCTCCCATGGCTACACCTTC.

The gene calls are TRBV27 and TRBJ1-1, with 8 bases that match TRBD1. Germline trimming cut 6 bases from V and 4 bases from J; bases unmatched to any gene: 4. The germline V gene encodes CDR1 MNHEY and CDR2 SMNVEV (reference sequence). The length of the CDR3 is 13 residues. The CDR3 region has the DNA TGTGCCAGCAGCCTCACAGGGGGCACTGAAGCTTTCTTT. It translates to CASSLTGGTEAFF.

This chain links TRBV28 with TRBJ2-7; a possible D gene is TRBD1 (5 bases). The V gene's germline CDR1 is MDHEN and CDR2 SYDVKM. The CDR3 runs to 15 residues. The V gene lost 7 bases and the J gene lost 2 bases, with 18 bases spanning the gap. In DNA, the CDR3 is TGTGCCAGCACCCCAATCAGGGAAATCCCCTACGAGCAGTACTTC. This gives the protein CASTPIREIPYEQYF.

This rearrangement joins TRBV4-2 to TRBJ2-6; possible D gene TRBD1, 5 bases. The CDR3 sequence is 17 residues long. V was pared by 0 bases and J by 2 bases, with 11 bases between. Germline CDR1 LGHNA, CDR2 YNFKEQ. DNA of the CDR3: TGTGCCAGCAGCCAAGAGGGTCCAGGGACTGGGGCCAACGTCCTGACTTTC. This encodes CASSQEGPGTGANVLTF.

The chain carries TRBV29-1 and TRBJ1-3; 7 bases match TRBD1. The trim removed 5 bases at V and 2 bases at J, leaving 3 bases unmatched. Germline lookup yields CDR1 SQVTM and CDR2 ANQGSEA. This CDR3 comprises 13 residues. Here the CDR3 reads CSVRDRAGNTIYF. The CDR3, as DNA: TGCAGCGTTCGAGACAGGGCTGGAAACACCATATATTTT.

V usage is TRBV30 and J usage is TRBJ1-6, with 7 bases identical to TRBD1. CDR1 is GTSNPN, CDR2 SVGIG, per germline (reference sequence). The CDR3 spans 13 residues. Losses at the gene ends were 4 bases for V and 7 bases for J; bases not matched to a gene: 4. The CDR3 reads CAWTRDRNSPLHF. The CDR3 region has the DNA TGTGCCTGGACCAGGGACAGAAATTCACCCCTCCACTTT.

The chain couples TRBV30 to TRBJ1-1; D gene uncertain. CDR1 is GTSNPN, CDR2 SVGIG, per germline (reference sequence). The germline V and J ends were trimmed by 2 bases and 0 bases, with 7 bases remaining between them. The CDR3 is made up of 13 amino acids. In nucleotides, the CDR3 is TGTGCCTGGAGTTACAATATGAACACTGAAGCTTTCTTT. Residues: CAWSYNMNTEAFF.

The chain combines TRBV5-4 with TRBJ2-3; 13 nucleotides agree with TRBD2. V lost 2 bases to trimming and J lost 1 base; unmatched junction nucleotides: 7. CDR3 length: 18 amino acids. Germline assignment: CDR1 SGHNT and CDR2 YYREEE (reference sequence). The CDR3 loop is CASSLGLAGALGTDTQYF. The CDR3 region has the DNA TGTGCCAGCAGCTTAGGACTAGCGGGGGCCCTTGGCACAGATACGCAGTATTTT.

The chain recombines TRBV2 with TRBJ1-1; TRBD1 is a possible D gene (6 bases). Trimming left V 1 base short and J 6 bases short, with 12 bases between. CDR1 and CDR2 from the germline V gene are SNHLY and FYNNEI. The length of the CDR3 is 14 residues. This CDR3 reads CASSEGTDFSEAFF. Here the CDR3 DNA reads TGTGCCAGCAGTGAAGGGACAGACTTCTCTGAAGCTTTCTTT.

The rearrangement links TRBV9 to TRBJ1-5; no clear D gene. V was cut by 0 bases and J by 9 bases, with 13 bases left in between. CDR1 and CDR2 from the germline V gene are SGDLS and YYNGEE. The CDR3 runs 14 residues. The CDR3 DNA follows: TGTGCCAGCAGCGTAGGTCCCAGATCGGGGCCCCAGCATTTT. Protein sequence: CASSVGPRSGPQHF.

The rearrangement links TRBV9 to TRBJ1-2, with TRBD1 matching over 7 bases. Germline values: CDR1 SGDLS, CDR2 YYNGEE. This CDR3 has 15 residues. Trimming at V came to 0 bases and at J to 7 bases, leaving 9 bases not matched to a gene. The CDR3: CASSVVSDREGGYTF. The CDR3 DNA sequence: TGTGCCAGCAGCGTAGTCTCCGACAGGGAAGGTGGCTACACCTTC.

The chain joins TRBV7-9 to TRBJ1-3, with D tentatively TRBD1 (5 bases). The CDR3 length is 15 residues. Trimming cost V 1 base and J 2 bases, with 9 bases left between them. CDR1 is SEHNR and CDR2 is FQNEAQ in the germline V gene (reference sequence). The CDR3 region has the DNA TGTGCCAGCAGCTTAGATTGGGGGGCTGGAAACACCATATATTTT. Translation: CASSLDWGAGNTIYF.